This T cell receptor beta chain stems from a study of neurological immune-mediated disorders. There were 850,000 to 1,000,000 CD4+ or CD8+ T cells used in the sorted libraries. This clonotype was seen ten or more times. The target antigen is unknown. The study, taken as a whole, reports: Expanded clones shared no identical CDR3 amino acid sequences across subjects, which suggested private TCR-beta repertoires in all groups.

The V segment lost 4 bases and the J segment 4 bases; nucleotides outside the gene matches: 4. The CDR3 is 14 residues long. The germline CDR1 and CDR2 sequences are MGHRA and YSYEKL. TCRdb fed the 5' RACE reads into MiXCR, producing one record per CDR3 protein. The sample lists roughly 14,000 distinct CDR3 sequences; more than 6% were seen once. The source material was CD8+ T cells from blood. The V and J genes are TRBV4-1 and TRBJ2-5; 9 bases are shared with TRBD1. The TCR sequence derives from a woman in her 40s in good health. Here the CDR3 reads CASSLDRGGETQYF. The CDR3 DNA follows: TGCGCCAGCAGCCTGGACAGGGGAGGAGAGACCCAGTACTTC.